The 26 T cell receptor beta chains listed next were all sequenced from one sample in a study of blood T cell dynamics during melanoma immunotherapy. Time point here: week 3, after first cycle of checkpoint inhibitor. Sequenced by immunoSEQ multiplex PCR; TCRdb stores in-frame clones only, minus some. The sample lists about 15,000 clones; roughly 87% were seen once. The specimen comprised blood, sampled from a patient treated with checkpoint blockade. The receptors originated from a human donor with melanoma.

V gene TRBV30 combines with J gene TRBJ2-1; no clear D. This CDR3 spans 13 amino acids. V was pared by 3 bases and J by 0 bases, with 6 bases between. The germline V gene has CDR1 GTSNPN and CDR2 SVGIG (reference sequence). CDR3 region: CAWRRSSYNEQFF. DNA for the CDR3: TGTGCCTGGAGACGTTCCTCCTACAATGAGCAGTTCTTC.

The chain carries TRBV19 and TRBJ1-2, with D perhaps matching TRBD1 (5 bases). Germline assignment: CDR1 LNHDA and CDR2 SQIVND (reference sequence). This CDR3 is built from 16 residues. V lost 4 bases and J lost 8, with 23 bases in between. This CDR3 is CASSTDQGPTGAGYTF. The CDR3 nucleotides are TGTGCCAGTAGTACAGATCAGGGACCAACCGGGGCCGGCTACACCTTC.

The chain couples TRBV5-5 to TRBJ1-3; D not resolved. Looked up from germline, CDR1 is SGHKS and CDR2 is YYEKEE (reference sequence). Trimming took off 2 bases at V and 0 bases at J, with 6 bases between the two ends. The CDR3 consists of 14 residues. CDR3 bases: TGTGCCAGCAGCTTAGACCTCTCTGGAAACACCATATATTTT. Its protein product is CASSLDLSGNTIYF.

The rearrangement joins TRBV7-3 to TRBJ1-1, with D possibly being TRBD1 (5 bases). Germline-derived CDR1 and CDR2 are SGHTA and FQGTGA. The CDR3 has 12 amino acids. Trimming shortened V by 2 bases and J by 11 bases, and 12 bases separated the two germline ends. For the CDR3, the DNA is TGTGCCAGCAGCTTAGATCTGGGGCCCGCTTTCTTT. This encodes CASSLDLGPAFF.

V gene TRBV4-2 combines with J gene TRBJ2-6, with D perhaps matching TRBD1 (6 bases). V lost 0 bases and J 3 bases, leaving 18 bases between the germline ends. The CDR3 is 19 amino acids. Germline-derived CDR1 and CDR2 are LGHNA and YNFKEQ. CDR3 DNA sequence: TGTGCCAGCAGCCAAGACTGGACAGCCGGAGGAGGTGGGGCCAACGTCCTGACTTTC. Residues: CASSQDWTAGGGGANVLTF.

The CDR3 DNA reads as TGTGCCAGTAGTACCATTGGTGGGCCACACAATGAGCAGTTCTTC. Protein: CASSTIGGPHNEQFF. The chain has TRBV19 and TRBJ2-1; D uncertain. V was clipped by 4 bases and J by 5 bases, with 15 bases between them. This CDR3 comprises 15 residues. The V gene's germline CDR1 is LNHDA and CDR2 SQIVND (reference sequence).

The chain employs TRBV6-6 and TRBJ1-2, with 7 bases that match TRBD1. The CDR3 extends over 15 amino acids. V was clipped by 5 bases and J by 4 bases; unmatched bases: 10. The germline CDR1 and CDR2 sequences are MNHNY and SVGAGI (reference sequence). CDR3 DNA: TGTGCCAGCAGTACATCCGGGACAGCCGGCTATGGCTACACCTTC. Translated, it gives CASSTSGTAGYGYTF.

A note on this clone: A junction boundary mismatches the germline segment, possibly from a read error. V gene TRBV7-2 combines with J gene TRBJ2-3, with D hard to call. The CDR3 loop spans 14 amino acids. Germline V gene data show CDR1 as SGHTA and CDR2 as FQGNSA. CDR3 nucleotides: TGTGCCAGCACCTTACTGGGGAGCACAGATACGCAGTATTTT. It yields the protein CASTLLGSTDTQYF.

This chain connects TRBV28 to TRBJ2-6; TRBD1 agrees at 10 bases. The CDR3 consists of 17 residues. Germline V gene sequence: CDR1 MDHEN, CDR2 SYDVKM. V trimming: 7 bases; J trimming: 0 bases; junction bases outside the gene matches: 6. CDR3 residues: CASTSGQGPSGANVLTF. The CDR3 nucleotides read TGTGCCAGCACTTCGGGACAGGGGCCCTCTGGGGCCAACGTCCTGACTTTC.

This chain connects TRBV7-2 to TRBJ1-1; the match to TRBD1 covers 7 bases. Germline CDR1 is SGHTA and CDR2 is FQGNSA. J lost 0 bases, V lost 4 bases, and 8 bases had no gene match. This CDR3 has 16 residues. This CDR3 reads CASSSHTGAVNTEAFF. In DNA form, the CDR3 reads TGTGCCAGCAGCTCTCACACAGGGGCTGTGAACACTGAAGCTTTCTTT.

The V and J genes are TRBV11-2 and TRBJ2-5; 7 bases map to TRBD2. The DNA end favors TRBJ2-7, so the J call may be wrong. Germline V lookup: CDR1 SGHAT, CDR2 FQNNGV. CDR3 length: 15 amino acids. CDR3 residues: CASSLSVSGPYEQYF. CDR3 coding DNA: TGTGCCAGCAGCTTAAGCGTTAGCGGGCCCTACGAGCAGTACTTC.

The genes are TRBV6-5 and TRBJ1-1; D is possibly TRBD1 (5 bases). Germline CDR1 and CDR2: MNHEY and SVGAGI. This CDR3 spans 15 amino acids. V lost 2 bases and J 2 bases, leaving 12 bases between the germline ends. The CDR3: CASSYDYRINTEAFF. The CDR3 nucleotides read TGTGCCAGCAGTTACGATTACAGGATTAACACTGAAGCTTTCTTT.

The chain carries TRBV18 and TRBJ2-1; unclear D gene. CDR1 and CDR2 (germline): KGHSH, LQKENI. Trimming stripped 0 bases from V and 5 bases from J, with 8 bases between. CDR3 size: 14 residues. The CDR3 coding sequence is TGTGCCAGCTCACCACCGAACGCGGACAATGAGCAGTTCTTC. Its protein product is CASSPPNADNEQFF. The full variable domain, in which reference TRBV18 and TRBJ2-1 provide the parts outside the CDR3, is NAGVMQNPRHLVRRRGQEARLRCSPMKGHSHVYWYRQLPEEGLKFMVYLQKENIIDESGMPKERFSAEFPKEGPSILRIQQVVRGDSAAYFCASSPPNADNEQFFGPGTRLTVL.

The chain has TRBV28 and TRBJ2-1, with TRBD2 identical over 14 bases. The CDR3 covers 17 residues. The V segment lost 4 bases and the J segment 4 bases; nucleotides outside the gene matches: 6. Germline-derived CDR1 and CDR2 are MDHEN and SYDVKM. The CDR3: CASSSWTSGRPYNEQFF. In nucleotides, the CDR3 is TGTGCCAGCAGTTCATGGACTAGCGGGAGGCCATACAATGAGCAGTTCTTC.

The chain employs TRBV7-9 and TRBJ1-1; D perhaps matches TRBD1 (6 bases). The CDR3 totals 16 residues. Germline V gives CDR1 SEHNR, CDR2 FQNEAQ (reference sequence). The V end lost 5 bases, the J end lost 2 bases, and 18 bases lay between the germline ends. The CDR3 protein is CASSPVGAGENTEAFF. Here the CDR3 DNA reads TGTGCCAGCAGCCCCGTCGGGGCAGGGGAAAACACTGAAGCTTTCTTT.

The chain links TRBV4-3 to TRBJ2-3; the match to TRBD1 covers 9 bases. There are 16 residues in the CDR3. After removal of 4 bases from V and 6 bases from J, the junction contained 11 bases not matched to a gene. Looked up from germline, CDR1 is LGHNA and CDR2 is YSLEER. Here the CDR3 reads CASSLQAGQGFDTQYF. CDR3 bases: TGCGCCAGCAGCCTTCAGGCGGGACAGGGCTTCGATACGCAGTATTTT.

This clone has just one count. The CDR3 bases are TGTGCCAGCAGCGTAGATAGTAGCGGGGCCTACGAGCAGTACTTC. Its translation: CASSVDSSGAYEQYF. The chain is built from TRBV9 and TRBJ2-7; the match to TRBD2 covers 8 bases. The CDR3 runs to 15 residues. CDR1 and CDR2 from the germline V gene are SGDLS and YYNGEE. The V segment lost 0 bases and the J segment 2 bases; nucleotides outside the gene matches: 4.

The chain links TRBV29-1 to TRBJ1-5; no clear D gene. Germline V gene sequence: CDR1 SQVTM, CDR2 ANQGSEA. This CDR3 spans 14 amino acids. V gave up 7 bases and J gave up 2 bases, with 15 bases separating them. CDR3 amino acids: CSAAEGDGNQPQHF. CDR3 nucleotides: TGCAGCGCTGCGGAGGGTGACGGCAATCAGCCCCAGCATTTT.

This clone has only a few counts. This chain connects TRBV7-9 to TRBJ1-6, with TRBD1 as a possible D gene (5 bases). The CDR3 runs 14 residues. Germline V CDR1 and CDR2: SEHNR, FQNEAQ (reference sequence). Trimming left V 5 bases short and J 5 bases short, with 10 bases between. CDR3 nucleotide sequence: TGTGCCAGCAGCCTAGACAGCAATAATTCACCCCTCCACTTT. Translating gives CASSLDSNNSPLHF.

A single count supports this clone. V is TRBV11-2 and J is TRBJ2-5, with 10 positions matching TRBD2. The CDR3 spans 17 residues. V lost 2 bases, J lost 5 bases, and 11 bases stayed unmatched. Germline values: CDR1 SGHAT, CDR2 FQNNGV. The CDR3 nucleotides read TGTGCCAGCAGCTTATTTGGGCTAGCGGGAGATGCGGAGACCCAGTACTTC. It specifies CASSLFGLAGDAETQYF. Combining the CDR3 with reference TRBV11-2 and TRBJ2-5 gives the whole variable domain EAGVAQSPRYKIIEKRQSVAFWCNPISGHATLYWYQQILGQGPKLLIQFQNNGVVDDSQLPKDRFSAERLKGVDSTLKIQPAKLEDSAVYLCASSLFGLAGDAETQYFGPGTRLLVL.

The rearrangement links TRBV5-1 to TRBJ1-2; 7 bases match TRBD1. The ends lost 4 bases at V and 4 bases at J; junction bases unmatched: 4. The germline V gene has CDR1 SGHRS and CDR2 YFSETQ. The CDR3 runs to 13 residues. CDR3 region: CASSAQGSYGYTF. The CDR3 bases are TGCGCCAGCAGCGCACAGGGGTCCTATGGCTACACCTTC. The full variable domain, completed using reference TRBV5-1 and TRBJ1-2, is KAGVTQTPRYLIKTRGQQVTLSCSPISGHRSVSWYQQTPGQGLQFLFEYFSETQRNKGNFPGRFSGRQFSNSRSEMNVSTLELGDSALYLCASSAQGSYGYTFGSGTRLTVV.

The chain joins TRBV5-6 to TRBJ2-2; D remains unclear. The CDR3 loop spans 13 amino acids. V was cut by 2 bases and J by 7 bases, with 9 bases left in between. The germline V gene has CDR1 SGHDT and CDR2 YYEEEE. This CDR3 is CASSFSGIGELFF. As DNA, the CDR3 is TGTGCCAGCAGCTTCTCGGGCATCGGGGAGCTGTTTTTT.

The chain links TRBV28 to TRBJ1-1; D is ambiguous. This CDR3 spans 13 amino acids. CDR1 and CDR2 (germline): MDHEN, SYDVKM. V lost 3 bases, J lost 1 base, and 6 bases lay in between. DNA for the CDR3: TGTGCCAGCAGTTTCACCAGGAACACTGAAGCTTTCTTT. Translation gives CASSFTRNTEAFF.

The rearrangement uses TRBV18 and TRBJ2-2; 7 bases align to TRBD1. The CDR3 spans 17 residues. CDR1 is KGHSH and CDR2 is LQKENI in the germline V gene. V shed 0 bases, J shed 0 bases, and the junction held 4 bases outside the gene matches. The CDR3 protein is CASSPPGQFANTGELFF. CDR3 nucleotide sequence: TGTGCCAGCTCACCACCGGGACAGTTCGCGAACACCGGGGAGCTGTTTTTT.

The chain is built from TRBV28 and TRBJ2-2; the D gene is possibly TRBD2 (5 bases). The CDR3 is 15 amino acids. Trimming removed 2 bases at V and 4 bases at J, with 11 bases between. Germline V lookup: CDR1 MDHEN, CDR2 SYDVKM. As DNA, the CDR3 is TGTGCCAGCAGTTTACAGCGTGCGGGCACCGGGGAGCTGTTTTTT. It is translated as CASSLQRAGTGELFF.

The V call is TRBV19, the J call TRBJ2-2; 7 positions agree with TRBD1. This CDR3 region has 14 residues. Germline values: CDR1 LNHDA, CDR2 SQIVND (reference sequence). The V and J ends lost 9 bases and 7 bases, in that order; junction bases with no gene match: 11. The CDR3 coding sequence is TGTGCCAGCCAGGGGCCAGGGGGTAACGGGGAGCTGTTTTTT. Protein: CASQGPGGNGELFF.